What follows is one TCR beta chain and its context. The CDR3 sequence is 15 residues long. V trimming: 6 bases; J trimming: 5 bases; junction bases outside the gene matches: 9. Looked up from germline, CDR1 is MNHNS and CDR2 is SASEGT. PCR used 60 Vbeta primers and 13 Jbeta primers. Only in-frame clones appear in the TCRdb table, and some are missing; sequencing was by immunoSEQ multiplex PCR. The sample includes about 170,000 clones, less than 80% of them seen just once. This record comes from a study of cytomegalovirus exposure and HLA in healthy donors. Sequencing was carried out using PBMCs. The J gene is TRBJ2-5, the V gene TRBV6-1; 10 nucleotides agree with TRBD1. This clonotype was obtained from a female donor in good health and CMV-seronegative. Here the CDR3 reads CASRTDRGRGETQYF. The CDR3 coding sequence is TGTGCCAGCAGAACAGACAGGGGGCGAGGCGAGACCCAGTACTTC.